This T cell receptor (beta chain) was sequenced for a study of blood T cell repertoires in COVID-19. Overall study context: The samples span acute and convalescent COVID-19 from the United States, Italy and Spain. The cDNA or gDNA used as material had been derived from T cells, B-cell-depleted T cells, or PBMCs.

V dropped 3 bases and J dropped 12; count of bases not matched to a gene: 10. The germline V gene encodes CDR1 SGHRS and CDR2 YFSETQ. The CDR3 length is 13 residues. In the original analysis: Amplifying reference gene primers gave estimates of nucleated cell counts. Only in-frame clones appear in the TCRdb table, and some are missing; sequencing was by immunoSEQ multiplex PCR. V, J and clone size are taken as reported in that table, and D and trimming were inferred from the DNA itself. Altogether 150,000 to 200,000 clones are present, about four fifths being singletons, with the ten largest covering roughly a tenth.

The source is a man in his 70s with active or convalescent COVID-19. The chain couples TRBV5-1 to TRBJ1-1; the match to TRBD1 covers 8 bases. Input material: peripheral blood. The CDR3 here is CASSSQRQGFPFF. The CDR3 nucleotides read TGCGCCAGCAGCTCCCAGAGACAGGGGTTCCCTTTCTTT.